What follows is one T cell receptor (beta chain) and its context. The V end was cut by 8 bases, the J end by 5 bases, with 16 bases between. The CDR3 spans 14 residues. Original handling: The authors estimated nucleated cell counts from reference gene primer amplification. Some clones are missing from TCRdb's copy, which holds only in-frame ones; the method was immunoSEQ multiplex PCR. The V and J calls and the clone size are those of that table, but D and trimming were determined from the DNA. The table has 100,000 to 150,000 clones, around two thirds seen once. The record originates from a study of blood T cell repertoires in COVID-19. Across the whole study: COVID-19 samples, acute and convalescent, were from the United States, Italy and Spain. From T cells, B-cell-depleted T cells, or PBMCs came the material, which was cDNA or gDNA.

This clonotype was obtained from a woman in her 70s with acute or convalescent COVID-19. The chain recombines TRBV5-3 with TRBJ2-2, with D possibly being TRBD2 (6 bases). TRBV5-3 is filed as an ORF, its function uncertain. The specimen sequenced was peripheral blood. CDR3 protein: CARKVGGGTGELFF. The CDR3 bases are TGTGCCAGGAAGGTCGGGGGTGGGACCGGGGAGCTGTTTTTT.